Each of the 13 T cell receptor beta chains below was sequenced from the same sample in a study of neurological immune-mediated disorders. MiXCR, run by TCRdb on the 5' RACE reads, gives a single entry per CDR3 protein. Among about 46,000 distinct CDR3 sequences listed, approximately 4.5% were seen once. Sequenced input: PBMCs. The receptors shown here come from a woman aged 60-75 years with multiple sclerosis.

In its sample, this clonotype was seen a few times. The rearrangement joins TRBV4-3 to TRBJ2-2; D might be TRBD2 (7 bases). CDR3 length equals 19 residues. Germline lookup yields CDR1 LGHNA and CDR2 YSLEER. V was clipped by 3 bases and J by 3 bases, with 23 bases between them. The CDR3 DNA reads as TGCGCCAGCAGCCATGCCTGGGGGGGGCTTACGTTCGACACCGGGGAGCTGTTTTTT. Translated, it gives CASSHAWGGLTFDTGELFF.

The table lists this clonotype with many counts. The chain joins TRBV20-1 to TRBJ2-1, with D uncertain. The CDR3 sequence is 12 residues long. Deletions cut 5 bases from V and 10 bases from J, with 15 bases between. Per the germline V gene, CDR1 is DFQATT and CDR2 is SNEGSKA (reference sequence). The CDR3 DNA reads TGCAGTGCTGGGGATGTTCGTCGGGAGCAGTTCTTC. It encodes CSAGDVRREQFF.

There are a few counts of this clonotype. The chain carries TRBV20-1 and TRBJ2-5; 8 bases are a match to TRBD2. Trimming cost V 2 bases and J 7 bases; bases outside gene matches: 15. Germline assignment: CDR1 DFQATT and CDR2 SNEGSKA (reference sequence). CDR3 length: 16 residues. CDR3 in DNA: TGCAGTGCTAGACTTCCGCAACGGGGACTAGTAGGGACCCAGTACTTC. The encoded protein is CSARLPQRGLVGTQYF.

This clonotype was counted at least ten times. This chain's CDR3 is CASRRREQYF. The DNA for the CDR3 is TGTGCCAGCAGGCGCCGCGAGCAGTACTTC. The chain combines TRBV6-1 with TRBJ2-7; D is ambiguous. This CDR3 region has 10 residues. Trimming removed 6 bases at V and 6 bases at J, with 6 bases between. Germline lookup yields CDR1 MNHNS and CDR2 SASEGT.

This clonotype was recorded a few times. The chain recombines TRBV4-2 with TRBJ1-1; D is possibly TRBD1 (5 bases). This CDR3 is 15 amino acids long. V lost 1 base and J lost 3, with 12 bases in between. Germline V lookup: CDR1 LGHNA, CDR2 YNFKEQ. In DNA, the CDR3 is TGTGCCAGCAGCCAAGGGCTACGGGGGGACACTGAAGCTTTCTTT. It is translated as CASSQGLRGDTEAFF.

This clonotype was seen repeatedly, ten times or more. This chain uses TRBV7-2 with TRBJ1-4; TRBD1 aligns across 7 bases. Germline trimming cut 8 bases from V and 4 bases from J; bases unmatched to any gene: 4. Per germline, CDR1 SGHTA and CDR2 FQGNSA. CDR3 length: 13 residues. In DNA form, the CDR3 reads TGTGCCAGCTCACAGGGGAGTAATGAAAAACTGTTTTTT. Amino acid sequence: CASSQGSNEKLFF.

The sample holds many counts of this clonotype. The gene calls are TRBV5-6 and TRBJ2-5; weak D call: TRBD2 (6 bases). The V gene's germline CDR1 is SGHDT and CDR2 YYEEEE. The V gene lost 3 bases and the J gene lost 7 bases, with 13 bases spanning the gap. The CDR3 consists of 13 residues. CDR3 sequence reads: CASSSDWGGTQYF. Here the CDR3 DNA reads TGTGCCAGCAGCTCTGACTGGGGAGGGACCCAGTACTTC.

This clonotype was picked up many times. The chain is built from TRBV5-1 and TRBJ2-2; the match to TRBD2 covers 8 bases. The V gene end was trimmed by 0 bases and the J gene end by 5 bases; junction bases not matched to a gene: 0. The CDR3 loop spans 14 amino acids. Germline V gene lookup returns CDR1 SGHRS and CDR2 YFSETQ. The CDR3 bases are TGCGCCAGCAGCTTGGTAGCGGGAACCGGGGAGCTGTTTTTT. It encodes CASSLVAGTGELFF.

This clonotype was seen at least ten times. The V and J genes are TRBV24-1 and TRBJ2-3; 12 bases fit TRBD2. CDR3 length: 16 amino acids. Germline assignment: CDR1 KGHDR and CDR2 SFDVKD. V lost 5 bases and J lost 2; bases outside the gene matches: 4. CDR3 loop: CATSGLAGGPTDTQYF. In nucleotides, the CDR3 is TGTGCCACCAGTGGGCTAGCGGGAGGGCCCACAGATACGCAGTATTTT.

This clonotype appeared many times. CDR3: CASSYSSNEQYV. The CDR3 DNA sequence: TGTGCCAGCAGTTACTCGTCTAACGAGCAGTACGTC. The gene calls are TRBV6-6 and TRBJ2-7; D is ambiguous. The germline gives CDR1 MNHNY, CDR2 SVGAGI (reference sequence). The CDR3 runs to 12 residues. Trimming removed 0 bases from V and 5 bases from J, with 5 bases in between.

This clonotype was found a few times. The chain recombines TRBV10-1 with TRBJ2-1; 8 nucleotides agree with TRBD1. The J segment lost 3 bases and the V segment lost 5 bases, leaving 3 bases of the junction unmatched. The CDR3 contains 14 residues. Germline V gene data show CDR1 as WNHNN and CDR2 as SYGVQD (reference sequence). CDR3 in amino acids: CASSPGGFYNEQFF. The CDR3 region has the DNA TGCGCCAGCAGTCCAGGGGGCTTCTACAATGAGCAGTTCTTC.

This clonotype was seen ten or more times. The chain joins TRBV3-1 to TRBJ1-2; a weak D match, TRBD1 (6 bases). The CDR3 is 14 amino acids. Looked up from germline, CDR1 is LGHDT and CDR2 is YNNKEL (reference sequence). Trimming removed 1 base from V and 7 bases from J, with 13 bases in between. CDR3 loop: CASSQVTGKIGYTF. CDR3 sequence (DNA): TGTGCCAGCAGCCAAGTTACAGGGAAAATTGGCTACACCTTC.

This clonotype was found many times. This chain links TRBV12-3 or TRBV12-4 with TRBJ2-1; D is unclear. V was cut by 8 bases and J by 9 bases, with 8 bases left in between. This CDR3 is built from 10 residues. The CDR3 bases are TGTGCCAGCGGAACCGGTGAGCAGTTCTTC. Protein: CASGTGEQFF.